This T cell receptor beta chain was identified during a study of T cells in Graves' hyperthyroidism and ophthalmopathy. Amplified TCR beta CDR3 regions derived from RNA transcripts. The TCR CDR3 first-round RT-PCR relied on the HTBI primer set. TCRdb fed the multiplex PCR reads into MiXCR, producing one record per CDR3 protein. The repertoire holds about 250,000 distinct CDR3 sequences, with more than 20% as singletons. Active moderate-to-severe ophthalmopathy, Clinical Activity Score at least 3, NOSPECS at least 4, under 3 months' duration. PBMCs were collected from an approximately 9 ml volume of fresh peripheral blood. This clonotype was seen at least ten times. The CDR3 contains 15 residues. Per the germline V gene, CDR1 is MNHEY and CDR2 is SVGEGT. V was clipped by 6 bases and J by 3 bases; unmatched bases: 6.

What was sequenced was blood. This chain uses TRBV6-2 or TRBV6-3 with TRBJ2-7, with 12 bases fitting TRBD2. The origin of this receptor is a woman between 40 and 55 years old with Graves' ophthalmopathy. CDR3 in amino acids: CASRTGLAGNYEQYF. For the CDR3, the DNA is TGTGCCAGCAGAACCGGACTAGCGGGAAACTACGAGCAGTACTTC.